The present entry profiles one TCR beta chain with its context. These data come from a study of blood T cell repertoires in COVID-19. The wider study: Whether acute or convalescent, the COVID-19 samples came from the United States, Italy and Spain. Sample material is recorded as cDNA or gDNA derived from T cells, B-cell-depleted T cells, or PBMCs.

The authors' processing: Amplification of reference gene primers was used by the study to estimate nucleated cell counts. Assay: immunoSEQ multiplex PCR; the TCRdb copy retains only in-frame clones and omits some. Clone size and the V and J calls come from that table; the DNA yielded D and trimming. The table records 150,000 to 200,000 clones, roughly three quarters of them present only once. Source material: peripheral blood. This clonotype was obtained from a woman aged 45-60 years with active or convalescent COVID-19.

The CDR3 nucleotides are TGTGCCAGCAGTGAACAGTCATCCAGCTACGAGCAGTACTTC. It yields the protein CASSEQSSSYEQYF. This chain uses TRBV6-1 with TRBJ2-7, with unresolved D. Looked up from germline, CDR1 is MNHNS and CDR2 is SASEGT. Trimming shortened V by 2 bases and J by 3 bases, and 11 bases separated the two germline ends. CDR3 size: 14 residues.